A selection of T cell receptor beta chains follows, all from one sample in a study of shared clonotypes between healthy human individuals. The assay was immunoSEQ multiplex PCR, and TCRdb's table has in-frame clones only and misses some. The profile shows more than 1.2 million clones, 98% to 99% of them singletons. Sequenced material: naive CD4+ T cells sorted from blood. These receptors came from a man aged 25-45 years in good health. Each CDR3 is given with its conserved first and last residue. D genes are given only for firm matches. Expanded clones are given a class, and other clones once, few, many or no size at all.

cdr3_length clone_size d_call j_call v_call cdr3_nt cdr3_aa
16 - TRBD1 TRBJ1-2 TRBV9 TGTGCCAGCAGCGTAGTTTCTCAGGGGGCGAACTATGGCTACACCTTC CASSVVSQGANYGYTF
15 - TRBD2 TRBJ2-7 TRBV11-2 TGTGCCAGCAGCCCGTCAGTCCTAGCGGGAGGCGAGCAGTACTTC CASSPSVLAGGEQYF
15 - - TRBJ2-7 TRBV5-1 TGCGCCAGCAGGGCCTTGGTAGGGGGTTTCTACGAGCAGTACTTC CASRALVGGFYEQYF
12 - - TRBJ1-2 TRBV5-5 TGTGCCAGCAGCTTGGAGAGTTTCGGCTACACCTTC CASSLESFGYTF
13 once - TRBJ1-2 TRBV29-1 TGCAGCGTTAAATGGGGTACTTACTATGGCTACACCTTC CSVKWGTYYGYTF
19 once TRBD2 TRBJ2-2 TRBV19 TGTGCCAGTAGTAGTCTGACTAGCGGGAGGCCTCGGGGCACCGGGGAGCTGTTTTTT CASSSLTSGRPRGTGELFF
14 - TRBD2 TRBJ2-7 TRBV9 TGTGCCAGCAGCGTGACTAGCGGGGGCTACGAGCAGTACTTC CASSVTSGGYEQYF
15 - - TRBJ2-7 TRBV7-6 TGTGCCAGCAGCTTAGCCCGGGACACCGACTACGAGCAGTACTTC CASSLARDTDYEQYF
13 - - TRBJ2-7 TRBV6-5 TGTGCCAGCAGTCCGGGAGCTATGTACGAGCAGTACTTC CASSPGAMYEQYF
16 - - TRBJ1-2 TRBV5-4 TGTGCCAGCAGCCCTCGCGAGAACTGGCAGTCTAATGGCTACACCTTC CASSPRENWQSNGYTF
11 - - TRBJ1-2 TRBV7-9 TGTGCCAGCGCTGAATCGTATGGCTACACCTTC CASAESYGYTF
19 - TRBD2 TRBJ2-1 TRBV2 TGTGCCAGCAGACCGCGACGGCCTTCGCGGGAGTATAGGGACAATGAGCAGTTCTTC CASRPRRPSREYRDNEQFF
16 - - TRBJ2-2 TRBV5-6 TGTGCCAGCAGCTTGCGCGACTCGTGGAACACCGGGGAGCTGTTTTTT CASSLRDSWNTGELFF
11 - - TRBJ1-2 TRBV29-1 TGCAGCGTTGGTGGGGGCTGGGGCTACACCTTC CSVGGGWGYTF
12 - - TRBJ1-3 TRBV28 TGTGCCAGCAGTTTATTCTGGGAAGGGGTATATTTT CASSLFWEGVYF
13 - - TRBJ1-3 TRBV27 TGTGCCAGCAGTTACCGACTCGGAAACACCATATATTTT CASSYRLGNTIYF
14 - - TRBJ1-5 TRBV27 TGTGCCAGCAGTCCGCAGGGGCCGAGACAGCCCCAGCATTTT CASSPQGPRQPQHF
15 - TRBD1 TRBJ2-7 TRBV5-1 TGCGCCAGCAGCGGAACCGGGACAGACTCCTACGAGCAGTACTTC CASSGTGTDSYEQYF
15 - TRBD2 TRBJ2-7 TRBV5-4 TGTGCCAGCAGCATATCTAGCGGGAGCTCCTACGAGCAGTACTTC CASSISSGSSYEQYF
14 - TRBD1 TRBJ2-3 TRBV5-5 TGTGCCAGTCACGACAGGGTCTTCACAGATACGCAGTATTTT CASHDRVFTDTQYF
16 - TRBD2 TRBJ2-1 TRBV27 TGTGCCAGCAGTTTCCTGGGACTAGCGGGATACAATGAGCAGTTCTTC CASSFLGLAGYNEQFF
16 - TRBD2 TRBJ2-1 TRBV5-1 TGCGCCAGCAGCTTGGCTGGCGGGGGATCCTACAATGAGCAGTTCTTC CASSLAGGGSYNEQFF
15 - - TRBJ1-1 TRBV5-6 TGTGCCAGCAGCTTCGCCGGCAGGGGTTACACTGAAGCTTTCTTT CASSFAGRGYTEAFF
14 - - TRBJ1-5 TRBV6-5 TGTGCCAGCAGTTACTCCGACAGTTCTCAGCCCCAGCATTTT CASSYSDSSQPQHF
14 - TRBD1 TRBJ1-3 TRBV7-2 TGTGCCAGCAGCCAGGACAGGGCTGGAAACACCATATATTTT CASSQDRAGNTIYF
18 - TRBD1 TRBJ1-2 TRBV9 TGTGCCAGCAGCCTGACCTGGACAGGGAGCTCAAACTATATGAGCTACACCTTC CASSLTWTGSSNYMSYTF
14 - - TRBJ1-2 TRBV15 TGTGCCACCAGCAGAAGAGGCGGCTACTATGGCTACACCTTC CATSRRGGYYGYTF
14 - - TRBJ1-1 TRBV5-1 TGCGCCAGCAGCTTGGCCGAGGATAACACTGAAGCTTTCTTT CASSLAEDNTEAFF
19 - - TRBJ2-3 TRBV27 TGTGCCAGCAGTCTAAGGGCTCGTAGCGTAGACTCTAGCACAGATACGCAGTATTTT CASSLRARSVDSSTDTQYF
17 - - TRBJ2-6 TRBV9 TGTGCCAGCAGCGTAGTGGTAGCCCACTCTGGGGCCAACGTCCTGACTTTC CASSVVVAHSGANVLTF
16 - TRBD1 TRBJ2-7 TRBV7-8 TGTGCCAGCAGCGACCATCCCCGGGACAGGGGCTACGAGCAGTACTTC CASSDHPRDRGYEQYF
12 - - TRBJ2-5 TRBV11-2 TGTGCCAGCAGCTTAGATTGGGAGACCCAGTACTTC CASSLDWETQYF
15 - TRBD1 TRBJ1-1 TRBV7-9 TGTGCCAGCAGCCCACAGGGGGCCAAGAACACTGAAGCTTTCTTT CASSPQGAKNTEAFF
11 - - TRBJ2-7 TRBV20-1 TGCAGTGTTAGGCTAGCATACGAGCAGTACTTC CSVRLAYEQYF
15 - TRBD1 TRBJ2-1 TRBV10-1 TGCGCCAGCAGTGAGTCGAAAACCTTGAGGGACAGGCAGTTCTTC CASSESKTLRDRQFF
15 once - TRBJ1-5 TRBV6-5 TGTGCCAGCAGCCCCGCCGGGGGGGGCAATCAGCCCCAGCATTTT CASSPAGGGNQPQHF
16 - TRBD2 TRBJ2-1 TRBV5-5 TGTGCCAGCAGCGAGGGACTAGCGGGACCCTACAATGAGCAGTTCTTC CASSEGLAGPYNEQFF